A selection of T cell receptor beta chains follows, all from one sample in a study of cytomegalovirus exposure and HLA in healthy donors. Using immunoSEQ multiplex PCR, the repertoire was profiled, and TCRdb retains in-frame clones only, with some absent. The table includes some 160,000 clones, around 85% detected once. Sequenced sample: PBMCs. These TCRs come from a male donor in good health and CMV-seronegative. Each CDR3 is given with its conserved first and last residue. D genes are given only for firm matches. Rows may omit the clone size; those that give it use once, few, many or a size class.

V	D	J	size	DNA	CDR3
TRBV7-2	TRBD1	TRBJ1-3	few	TGTGCCAGCAGCTTGGCCGGGACAGGGAGAACTGGAAACACCATATATTTT	CASSLAGTGRTGNTIYF
TRBV5-6	TRBD1	TRBJ1-6	few	TGTGCCAGCAGCCGGGACAGGAGGGATTCACCCCTCCACTTT	CASSRDRRDSPLHF
TRBV4-1	NA	TRBJ1-3	few	TGCGCCAGCAGCCAAGGTCGGATTCCCACAGGGCACCGAAACACCATATATTTT	CASSQGRIPTGHRNTIYF
TRBV7-9	TRBD1	TRBJ2-7	NA	TGTGCCAGCAGCCGCCGACAGGGTCGGGACTACGAGCAGTACTTC	CASSRRQGRDYEQYF
TRBV20-1	NA	TRBJ1-2	NA	TGCAGTGCTAGGACAAACTATGGCTACACCTTC	CSARTNYGYTF
TRBV6-5	TRBD2	TRBJ2-1	NA	TGTGCCAGCAGCCCCACTAGCGGCAATGAGCAGTTCTTC	CASSPTSGNEQFF
TRBV2	TRBD1	TRBJ1-4	NA	TGTGCCAGCAGTGATTTCCGGGACAGGGTGACAACTAATGAAAAACTGTTTTTT	CASSDFRDRVTTNEKLFF
TRBV2	NA	TRBJ1-4	NA	TGTGCCAGCAGCTTATTTACCGGGACATTTAATGAAAAACTGTTTTTT	CASSLFTGTFNEKLFF
TRBV4-3	NA	TRBJ1-1	NA	TGCGCCAGCAGCCAAGGGGCAGGGCTGAGTTGGACTGAAGCTTTCTTT	CASSQGAGLSWTEAFF
TRBV7-8	TRBD1	TRBJ2-5	NA	TGTGCCAGCAGCTTAGGTGACAGGGGGAGGGAGACCCAGTACTTC	CASSLGDRGRETQYF
TRBV9	TRBD1	TRBJ1-4	NA	TGTGCCAGCAGCGTAGCGGGGACAGGGGGAGTTGAAAAACTGTTTTTT	CASSVAGTGGVEKLFF
TRBV27	TRBD2	TRBJ2-5	NA	TGTGCCAGCAGTTTCCTAGCGGGGGGCAGCGGGGGGACCCAGTACTTC	CASSFLAGGSGGTQYF
TRBV5-1	NA	TRBJ2-6	NA	TGCGCCAGCAGCCGGAGGGGGCTTGGGGCCAACGTCCTGACTTTC	CASSRRGLGANVLTF
TRBV9	NA	TRBJ1-3	few	TGTGCCAGCAGCGGCACATCTGGAAACACCATATATTTT	CASSGTSGNTIYF
TRBV7-9	NA	TRBJ1-2	NA	TGTGCCAGCAGCACCAGCTCGGGGGGCTTCTATGGCTACACCTTC	CASSTSSGGFYGYTF
TRBV21-1	NA	TRBJ2-2	NA	TGTGCCAGCAACCGGAATGGACTAGCGGAGGTCTTTGGGGAGCTGTTTTTT	CASNRNGLAEVFGELFF
TRBV7-8	NA	TRBJ1-4	NA	TGTGCCAGCAGCTTAGGGTCGAGGGGGATAAAACTGTTTTTT	CASSLGSRGIKLFF
TRBV18	NA	TRBJ1-6	NA	TGTGCCAGCTCGTCAGATAATTCACCCCTCCACTTT	CASSSDNSPLHF
TRBV5-4	NA	TRBJ1-3	few	TGTGCCAGCAGCTTGGGGCTGAACTCTGGAAACACCATATATTTT	CASSLGLNSGNTIYF
TRBV5-5	NA	TRBJ1-6	NA	TGTGCCAGCAGCTTGGACAGGGTCAATAATTCACCCCTCCACTTT	CASSLDRVNNSPLHF
TRBV7-6	TRBD1	TRBJ2-7	few	TGTGCCAGCAGCCTCGGACCAACTTCCGGGACAGGAACCTACGAGCAGTACTTC	CASSLGPTSGTGTYEQYF
TRBV10-2	TRBD1	TRBJ1-2	once	TGCGCCAGCAGTTCCGACAGGGCACCTAACTATGGCTACACCTTC	CASSSDRAPNYGYTF
TRBV11-2	TRBD1	TRBJ2-5	once	TGTGCCAGCAGCTTAGCGGACAGGTTCCAAGAGACCCAGTACTTC	CASSLADRFQETQYF
TRBV7-6	NA	TRBJ2-2	NA	TGTGCCAGCAGCTTAGTTTCGGGGATAAAGGGCACCGGGGAGCTGTTTTTT	CASSLVSGIKGTGELFF
TRBV18	TRBD1	TRBJ2-5	NA	TGTGCCAGCTCACCCGGGACAGGGGGGACCCAGTACTTC	CASSPGTGGTQYF
TRBV29-1	TRBD1	TRBJ1-5	NA	TGCAGCGTTACGACAGGGGTAGGGCATCAGCCCCAGCATTTT	CSVTTGVGHQPQHF
TRBV28	NA	TRBJ2-7	once	TGTGCCAGCAGTTTACCAGGCAGGGGGACTCAGTACTTC	CASSLPGRGTQYF
TRBV5-4	NA	TRBJ1-4	NA	TGTGCCAGCAGCTCAGAACTGCAGGGGAACGATGAAAAACTGTTTTTT	CASSSELQGNDEKLFF
TRBV6-6	NA	TRBJ1-2	NA	TGTGCCAGCAGTCCCGGAGGGCTCGGGGGCTACACCTTC	CASSPGGLGGYTF
TRBV25-1	TRBD1	TRBJ1-2	NA	TGTGCCAGCAGTGAGACAGGGCTCTATGGCTACACCTTC	CASSETGLYGYTF
TRBV19	TRBD1	TRBJ2-7	few	TGTGCCAGTAGTATACAGAGGACAGGGGTTGGCGAGCAGTACTTC	CASSIQRTGVGEQYF
TRBV5-1	TRBD1	TRBJ1-2	few	TGCGCCAGCAGCTTGAGACAGGGGACCGCTGGCTACACCTTC	CASSLRQGTAGYTF
TRBV20-1	NA	TRBJ2-1	NA	TGCAGTGCTACCGACTACTTGCAGTTCTTC	CSATDYLQFF
TRBV5-4	NA	TRBJ1-1	NA	TGTGCCAGCAGCTTGGCCCCGGGGTGGGAAGCTTTCTTT	CASSLAPGWEAFF
TRBV6-5	TRBD1	TRBJ1-1	NA	TGTGCCAGCAGTTGGGGACAGGGGAGCACTGAAGCTTTCTTT	CASSWGQGSTEAFF
TRBV2	NA	TRBJ1-2	NA	TGTGCCAGCACCCTGGGGCAGATCAACGGCTACACCTTC	CASTLGQINGYTF